The 25 T cell receptor beta chains in this list originate from one sample, sequenced in a study of kidney transplant recipient with SARS-CoV-2 infection. TCRdb re-called the reads with MiXCR, one entry per CDR3 protein. Counted here are roughly 230,000 distinct CDR3 sequences, roughly 26% occurring once; the ten biggest clones make up 6% to 8.5%. Sample: a blood sample, taken at baseline and on day 111 from a kidney transplant recipient. Receptors originate from a male patient in his 30s who had COVID-19 and was a kidney transplant recipient. The T cells may partly be graft donor cells.

To note about this clonotype: A read error is possible here, since a much larger clone lies one base away. The V call is TRBV18, the J call TRBJ2-7; 12 bases agree with TRBD2. The CDR3 has 16 residues. Germline V gene lookup returns CDR1 KGHSH and CDR2 LQKENI. The V gene end was trimmed by 6 bases and the J gene end by 0 bases; junction bases not matched to a gene: 6. In DNA form, the CDR3 reads TGTGCCAGCTCGGCCGAGACTAGCGGGAGCTCCTACGAGCAGTACTTC. Residues: CASSAETSGSSYEQYF. The variable domain in full, completed from reference TRBV18 and TRBJ2-7, reads NAGVMQNPRHLVRRRGQEARLRCSPMKGHSHVYWYRQLPEEGLKFMVYLQKENIIDESGMPKERFSAEFPKEGPSILRIQQVVRGDSAAYFCASSAETSGSSYEQYFGPGTRLTVT.

V and J are TRBV12-2 and TRBJ2-3. TRBV12-2 is annotated as a pseudogene. There are 11 residues in the CDR3. As DNA, the CDR3 is TGTGCAAGTCGCTTCTCAGATACGCAGTATTTT. Its translation is CASRFSDTQYF.

For this clonotype: This may be a read error, as it is one base from a much larger clone. The V gene is TRBV20-1, the J gene TRBJ2-7, with 11 bases aligning to TRBD2. Germline values: CDR1 DFQATT, CDR2 SNEGSKA (reference sequence). V lost 4 bases to trimming and J lost 2 bases; unmatched junction nucleotides: 10. The CDR3 is made up of 16 amino acids. DNA for the CDR3: TGCAGTGCTATCTCTAGCGGGGGGCCCTCTACCTACGAGCAGTACTTC. Its protein product is CSAISSGGPSTYEQYF.

Worth noting for this clonotype: A much larger clone differs by one base, so this may be a read error. The chain carries TRBV10-1 and TRBJ1-2; the D is unclear. Germline values: CDR1 WNHNN, CDR2 SYGVQD (reference sequence). This CDR3 spans 17 amino acids. The chain's CDR3 is CASSTVERSRKTYGYPF. As DNA, the CDR3 is TGCGCCAGCAGTACCGTGGAAAGATCGCGAAAGACCTATGGCTACCCCTTC.

Only a few counts were recorded for this clonotype. A much bigger clone sits one base away, suggesting this may be a read error. The chain employs TRBV5-3 and TRBJ1-2; D is unclear. TRBV5-3 is an ORF, with its function uncertain. V dropped 10 bases and J dropped 4 bases, with 26 bases sitting between them. CDR3 length equals 16 residues. CDR3 amino acids: CAGIKQVVRKTYGYTF. The CDR3 DNA reads as TGTGCCGGAATTAAGCAAGTGGTGAGAAAGACCTATGGCTACACCTTC.

This clonotype was observed at least ten times. CDR3 protein: CASSGTRGLVSPNEQFF. CDR3 coding DNA: TGTGCCAGCAGTGGGACGCGGGGGCTTGTATCCCCCAATGAGCAGTTCTTC. The chain is built from TRBV2 and TRBJ2-1; D possibly corresponds to TRBD2 (7 bases). There are 17 residues in the CDR3. The V end was cut by 4 bases, the J end by 6 bases, with 22 bases between. Germline V gives CDR1 SNHLY, CDR2 FYNNEI.

This clonotype has at least ten counts. V and J are TRBV12-3 or TRBV12-4 and TRBJ2-5; no clear D gene. Trimming removed 1 base from V and 7 bases from J, with 10 bases in between. There are 13 residues in the CDR3. CDR3 region: CASSLVRRWTQYF. CDR3 DNA sequence: TGTGCCAGCAGTTTAGTAAGGCGATGGACCCAGTACTTC.

Concerning this clonotype itself: A much larger clone differs by one base, so this may be a read error. V and J are TRBV6-1 and TRBJ1-2; no clear D. The ends were cut back, 4 bases at V and 6 bases at J, with 24 bases in the middle. The CDR3 covers 17 residues. Germline CDR1 and CDR2: MNHNS and SASEGT. In nucleotides, the CDR3 is TGTGCCAGCAGTGGGAAACTGGAATGTAGAAAGACCCATGGCTACACCTTC. Protein: CASSGKLECRKTHGYTF.

In its sample, this clonotype was seen many times. The chain joins TRBV27 to TRBJ2-7, with 7 bases identical to TRBD2. This CDR3 comprises 14 residues. V lost 5 bases to trimming and J lost 0 bases; unmatched junction nucleotides: 4. Per germline, CDR1 MNHEY and CDR2 SMNVEV (reference sequence). CDR3 protein: CASSPRGSSYEQYF. In DNA form, the CDR3 reads TGTGCCAGCAGTCCCCGCGGGAGCTCCTACGAGCAGTACTTC.

Concerning this clonotype itself: This may come from a read error, since a much larger clone is one base off. The rearrangement joins TRBV19 to TRBJ1-6; D is possibly TRBD1 (5 bases). Germline V CDR1 and CDR2: LNHDA, SQIVND (reference sequence). The CDR3 sequence is 18 residues long. V lost 7 bases to trimming and J lost 0 bases, with 19 bases between them. The DNA for the CDR3 is TGTGCCAGTACCGATCCCGGGACGGGGGGCTCCTATAATTCACCCCTCCACTTT. It is translated as CASTDPGTGGSYNSPLHF.

As regards this clonotype: A much larger clonotype is one base distant, so this may be a read error. The rearrangement uses TRBV30 and TRBJ1-5; maybe TRBD1 (6 bases). Per the germline V gene, CDR1 is GTSNPN and CDR2 is SVGIG (reference sequence). Trimming shortened V by 0 bases and J by 0 bases, and 12 bases separated the two germline ends. The length of the CDR3 is 16 residues. CDR3 in DNA: TGTGCCTGGAGTGTTAGGGGGACTTATAGCAATCAGCCCCAGCATTTT. Its protein product is CAWSVRGTYSNQPQHF.

This clonotype showed up many times. The genes are TRBV18 and TRBJ1-4; D is perhaps TRBD1 (6 bases). The V end was cut by 0 bases, the J end by 7 bases, with 15 bases between. Germline CDR1 and CDR2: KGHSH and LQKENI. The CDR3 totals 16 residues. In DNA, the CDR3 is TGTGCCAGCTCACCACCCCTGGGAGGGGGACGTGAAAAACTGTTTTTT. Translating gives CASSPPLGGGREKLFF.

As regards this clonotype: A single base separates this from a much larger clone, so it may be a read error. V gene TRBV16 combines with J gene TRBJ1-2; D not certain. Germline assignment: CDR1 KGHSY and CDR2 FQNENV. The CDR3 extends over 17 amino acids. V was shortened by 7 bases and J by 4 bases, with 25 bases between the two germline ends. The CDR3 nucleotides are TGTGCCAGCAACACTGTTGAGGTCGTTAGAAAGACCTATGGCTACACCTTC. Its translation: CASNTVEVVRKTYGYTF. The whole variable domain, filled in from reference TRBV16 and TRBJ1-2, reads GEEVAQTPKHLVRGEGQKAKLYCAPIKGHSYVFWYQQVLKNEFKFLISFQNENVFDETGMPKERFSAKCLPNSPCSLEIQATKLEDSAVYFCASNTVEVVRKTYGYTFGSGTRLTVV.

The table lists this clonotype with many counts. This chain uses TRBV6-1 with TRBJ1-5, with 7 bases that match TRBD1. Trimming removed 4 bases from V and 0 bases from J; junction bases left unmatched: 15. Germline V lookup: CDR1 MNHNS, CDR2 SASEGT. The CDR3 has 19 residues. DNA of the CDR3: TGTGCCAGCAGTGCTCGCATCGGACAGGCCGCGTATAGCAATCAGCCCCAGCATTTT. It is translated as CASSARIGQAAYSNQPQHF.

V and J are TRBV5-1 and TRBJ1-5; D uncertain. This CDR3 spans 13 amino acids. Trimming removed 3 bases at V and 4 bases at J, with 8 bases between. Germline lookup yields CDR1 SGHRS and CDR2 YFSETQ. DNA for the CDR3: TGCGCCAGCAGCTCGAACGGAAATCAGCCCCAGCATTTT. It codes for CASSSNGNQPQHF.

This clonotype appeared a few times. This sequence joins TRBV28 and TRBJ2-1; D is undetermined. Per the germline V gene, CDR1 is MDHEN and CDR2 is SYDVKM. The V end lost 6 bases, the J end lost 2 bases, and 17 bases lay between the germline ends. CDR3 length equals 16 residues. CDR3 protein: CASSDRGRKTYNEQFF. The CDR3 nucleotides read TGTGCCAGCAGCGATCGAGGCAGGAAGACCTACAATGAGCAGTTCTTC.

This clonotype showed up many times. This rearrangement joins TRBV8-2 to TRBJ2-6; TRBD2 is taken as the D call from the table, unchecked against the DNA. TRBV8-2 is noted as a pseudogene. This CDR3 region has 17 residues. The DNA for the CDR3 is TGTGGCAAGAAGTGGAGGATAACACAAAGTCGGGCCAACGTCCTGACTTTC. It is translated as CGKKWRITQSRANVLTF.

This clonotype was found many times. The chain recombines TRBV6-5 with TRBJ1-2; D is ambiguous. The V end was cut by 4 bases, the J end by 4 bases, with 22 bases between. Per the germline V gene, CDR1 is MNHEY and CDR2 is SVGAGI. The CDR3 loop spans 17 amino acids. Here the CDR3 DNA reads TGTGCCAGCAGTTGGCCCCACTCTATGCGAAAGACCTATGGCTACACCTTC. Protein sequence: CASSWPHSMRKTYGYTF.

Note on this clonotype: With a much larger clone just one base away, this may be a read error. The chain links TRBV7-2 to TRBJ2-5, with 11 bases fitting TRBD2. Gene TRBJ2-7 matches the end of the DNA better, so the J call may be wrong. The CDR3 sequence is 19 residues long. CDR1 SGHTA and CDR2 FQGNSA come from the germline V gene. The CDR3 sequence is CASSPPRASGGSSSYEQYF. CDR3 nucleotides: TGTGCCAGCAGCCCCCCCCGGGCTAGCGGGGGGTCCAGCTCCTACGAGCAGTACTTC.

This clonotype was counted ten times or more. The gene calls are TRBV20-1 and TRBJ1-2, with D possibly being TRBD1 (6 bases). The germline gives CDR1 DFQATT, CDR2 SNEGSKA (reference sequence). Trimming shortened V by 6 bases and J by 2 bases, and 13 bases separated the two germline ends. CDR3 length: 13 amino acids. The CDR3 reads CSAVQGTNYGYTF. CDR3 nucleotides: TGCAGTGCGGTACAGGGCACCAACTATGGCTACACCTTC.

Ten or more counts support this clonotype. This rearrangement joins TRBV28 to TRBJ2-7; 11 positions match TRBD2. The CDR3 consists of 18 residues. Germline V gene data show CDR1 as MDHEN and CDR2 as SYDVKM. V lost 1 base to trimming and J lost 0 bases; unmatched junction nucleotides: 8. The DNA for the CDR3 is TGTGCCAGCAGTTTATTAGGACTAGCGGGCAAGAGCTCCTACGAGCAGTACTTC. Translating it yields CASSLLGLAGKSSYEQYF.

This clonotype was counted between two and nine times. This chain links TRBV7-7 with TRBJ2-3; 9 nucleotides agree with TRBD2. The length of the CDR3 is 13 residues. Germline-derived CDR1 and CDR2 are SSHAT and FNYEAQ (reference sequence). V lost 5 bases and J lost 5; bases outside the gene matches: 2. The CDR3 loop reads CASSAGGQDTQYF. The CDR3 nucleotides read TGTGCCAGCAGCGCGGGAGGGCAAGATACGCAGTATTTT.

On this clonotype itself: A much more abundant neighbour one base away suggests this may be a read error. The chain recombines TRBV13 with TRBJ2-7; 7 bases line up with TRBD1. Germline V gene sequence: CDR1 PRHDT, CDR2 FYEKMQ (reference sequence). V was pared by 5 bases and J by 9 bases, with 13 bases of the junction left unmatched. The CDR3 covers 14 residues. Here the CDR3 DNA reads TGTGCCAGCAGCCCGGGGACGGACAGGAGCGGGCAGTACTTC. This translates into CASSPGTDRSGQYF.

This clonotype was seen more than once but under ten times. V usage is TRBV14 and J usage is TRBJ2-3; a possible D gene is TRBD2 (6 bases). Germline V gives CDR1 SGHDN, CDR2 FVKESK. V was shortened by 1 base and J by 9 bases, with 14 bases between the two germline ends. This CDR3 has 14 residues. The CDR3 region has the DNA TGTGCCAGCAGCCAAGTCGGCGTGGGGAGGACGCAGTATTTT. Its protein product is CASSQVGVGRTQYF.

In the case of this clonotype: This sequence may be a read error, since a much larger clone differs from it by one base. The rearrangement uses TRBV5-4 and TRBJ2-2, with D uncertain. The CDR3 has 14 amino acids. V lost 0 bases to trimming and J lost 7 bases, with 10 bases between them. Germline CDR1 is SGHNT and CDR2 is YYREEE (reference sequence). The CDR3, as DNA: TGTGCCAGCAGCTTGGGGCTAGTGGTCGGGGAGCTGTTTTTT. It translates to CASSLGLVVGELFF.